These 20 T cell receptor beta chains originate from one sample sequenced in a study of T cell repertoires in cytomegalovirus infection. TCRdb reprocessed the reads via MiXCR and lists one record per CDR3 protein. The sample holds a few hundred thousand distinct CDR3 sequences, 15% to 20% seen once. The sample was CD8+ T cells from PBMCs. Receptor source: a human donor in good health (CMV status not recorded). Some clones in this sample may be carry-over from other donors' samples.

This clonotype was seen ten or more times. The chain recombines TRBV5-1 with TRBJ2-3; D may match TRBD1 or TRBD2 (5 bases each). Per germline, CDR1 SGHRS and CDR2 YFSETQ. V lost 0 bases and J 4 bases, leaving 12 bases between the germline ends. This CDR3 has 15 residues. Here the CDR3 reads CASSLEGPLADTQYF. CDR3 bases: TGCGCCAGCAGCTTGGAGGGACCTCTCGCAGATACGCAGTATTTT.

This clonotype was recorded a few times. The J gene is TRBJ2-7, the V gene TRBV7-6, with D possibly matching TRBD1 (6 bases). Trimming left V 5 bases short and J 3 bases short, with 17 bases between. The V gene's germline CDR1 is SGHVS and CDR2 FNYEAQ. CDR3 size: 15 residues. The CDR3 coding sequence is TGTGCCAGCAGCCCAAGGACAGAGCCTTACTACGAGCAGTACTTC. It specifies CASSPRTEPYYEQYF.

The chain is built from TRBV15 and TRBJ2-7, with 11 bases identical to TRBD2. Germline CDR1 and CDR2: LNHNV and YYDKDF (reference sequence). The J segment lost 6 bases and the V segment lost 3 bases, leaving 4 bases of the junction unmatched. The CDR3 loop spans 14 amino acids. The CDR3 is CATSSRTSGGEQYF. DNA of the CDR3: TGTGCCACCAGCAGCCGCACTAGCGGGGGCGAGCAGTACTTC. Combining the CDR3 with reference TRBV15 and TRBJ2-7 gives the whole variable domain DAMVIQNPRYQVTQFGKPVTLSCSQTLNHNVMYWYQQKSSQAPKLLFHYYDKDFNNEADTPDNFQSRRPNTSFCFLDIRSPGLGDTAMYLCATSSRTSGGEQYFGPGTRLTVT.

This clonotype came up many times. The V and J genes are TRBV7-2 and TRBJ2-7, with a possible D match to TRBD1 (6 bases). This CDR3 is built from 16 residues. Looked up from germline, CDR1 is SGHTA and CDR2 is FQGNSA. Deletions cut 5 bases from V and 5 bases from J, with 22 bases between. Written as DNA, the CDR3 is TGTGCCAGCAGCGACTCCCTAGGGGGTCGACGGGACGAGCAGTACTTC. As protein: CASSDSLGGRRDEQYF.

This sequence joins TRBV28 and TRBJ1-3, with D possibly matching TRBD1 (5 bases). The ends were cut back, 6 bases at V and 0 bases at J, with 9 bases in the middle. The germline V gene encodes CDR1 MDHEN and CDR2 SYDVKM. This CDR3 has 14 residues. CDR3 loop: CASRGQGSGNTIYF. CDR3 nucleotide sequence: TGTGCCAGCAGAGGCCAGGGCTCTGGAAACACCATATATTTT.

This clonotype turned up a few times. J is TRBJ2-1 and V is TRBV29-1; the D gene could be TRBD1 or TRBD2 (5 bases each). CDR1 is SQVTM, CDR2 ANQGSEA, per germline. V lost 0 bases and J 10 bases, leaving 10 bases between the germline ends. CDR3 length: 12 amino acids. CDR3 region: CSVEERDPEQFF. CDR3 bases: TGCAGCGTTGAAGAACGGGACCCCGAGCAGTTCTTC.

This clonotype was seen only a few times. The V and J genes are TRBV6-5 and TRBJ2-3; 7 bases fit TRBD2. Per the germline V gene, CDR1 is MNHEY and CDR2 is SVGAGI. With 8 bases clipped from V and 2 bases from J, the junction kept 7 bases outside the gene matches. The length of the CDR3 is 14 residues. As DNA, the CDR3 is TGTGCCAGCTATGGACGGGACTACACAGATACGCAGTATTTT. This codes for CASYGRDYTDTQYF.

This clonotype was found once. This chain uses TRBV5-6 with TRBJ2-1, with TRBD2 matching 15 bases. CDR1 is SGHDT and CDR2 is YYEEEE in the germline V gene. CDR3 length equals 16 residues. V lost 3 bases, J lost 8 bases, and 6 bases stayed unmatched. CDR3 loop: CASSWGLAGGLHEQFF. For the CDR3, the DNA is TGTGCCAGCAGCTGGGGACTAGCGGGGGGCCTACATGAGCAGTTCTTC.

The chain is built from TRBV4-3 and TRBJ2-7; 8 nucleotides line up with TRBD2. V gave up 2 bases and J gave up 0 bases; unmatched junction bases: 3. Germline V gene lookup returns CDR1 LGHNA and CDR2 YSLEER. CDR3 length equals 15 residues. The CDR3 DNA reads as TGCGCCAGCAGCCAACAAGCGGGAGACTCCTACGAGCAGTACTTC. Its translation is CASSQQAGDSYEQYF.

This clonotype has just a few counts. V and J are TRBV6-5 and TRBJ2-6; D possibly corresponds to TRBD1 (5 bases). Germline V gene lookup returns CDR1 MNHEY and CDR2 SVGAGI. CDR3 length: 16 amino acids. V was trimmed by 7 bases and J by 1 base, leaving 14 bases between them. CDR3 nucleotide sequence: TGTGCCAGCACCTTTGACAGACCATCTGGGGCCAACGTCCTGACTTTC. This codes for CASTFDRPSGANVLTF.

Ten or more counts support this clonotype. The rearrangement uses TRBV5-1 and TRBJ2-3; a weak D match, TRBD1 (5 bases). Trimming removed 6 bases from V and 4 bases from J, with 15 bases in between. This CDR3 has 14 residues. Germline V CDR1 and CDR2: SGHRS, YFSETQ. This CDR3 is CASTWGMGPDTQYF. The CDR3, as DNA: TGCGCCAGCACCTGGGGAATGGGGCCAGATACGCAGTATTTT.

This clonotype has at least ten counts. This chain uses TRBV28 with TRBJ1-3; 9 bases fit TRBD1. CDR1 and CDR2 from the germline V gene are MDHEN and SYDVKM. The V segment lost 6 bases and the J segment 2 bases; nucleotides outside the gene matches: 8. This CDR3 contains 16 residues. CDR3 nucleotides: TGTGCCAGCAGCGAACCCCGGACAGGGGCTGGAAACACCATATATTTT. It translates to CASSEPRTGAGNTIYF. Full variable domain (outside the CDR3, taken from reference TRBV28 and TRBJ1-3): DVKVTQSSRYLVKRTGEKVFLECVQDMDHENMFWYRQDPGLGLRLIYFSYDVKMKEKGDIPEGYSVSREKKERFSLILESASTNQTSMYLCASSEPRTGAGNTIYFGEGSWLTVV.

As regards this clonotype: This sequence may be a read error, since a much larger clone differs from it by one base. J is TRBJ1-1 and V is TRBV2; no firm D call. V shed 2 bases and J shed 1 base, with 11 bases lying between them. CDR1 and CDR2 (germline): SNHLY, FYNNEI. The CDR3 has 15 residues. This CDR3 reads CASSESGFTNTEAFF. DNA of the CDR3: TGTGCCAGCAGTGAATCGGGGTTTACGAACACTGAAGCTTTCTTT.

The CDR3 protein is CAGYRGRVEIPDEQFF. The CDR3 coding sequence is TGTGCCGGCTACAGGGGCAGGGTCGAAATCCCCGATGAGCAGTTCTTC. The chain employs TRBV19 and TRBJ2-1, with TRBD1 identical over 7 bases. Trimming took 11 bases from V and 8 from J; bases not matched to a gene: 21. Looked up from germline, CDR1 is LNHDA and CDR2 is SQIVND (reference sequence). The CDR3 consists of 16 residues.

In this sample, this clonotype turned up many times. The chain couples TRBV7-2 to TRBJ1-1, with D uncertain. The length of the CDR3 is 15 residues. Germline lookup yields CDR1 SGHTA and CDR2 FQGNSA. Trimming cost V 3 bases and J 1 base, with 12 bases left between them. Here the CDR3 reads CASSFDDLGNTEAFF. CDR3 in DNA: TGTGCCAGCAGCTTTGACGACCTTGGGAACACTGAAGCTTTCTTT.

Only a few counts were recorded for this clonotype. V usage is TRBV6-6 and J usage is TRBJ2-2; 7 positions agree with TRBD2. V was pared by 5 bases and J by 2 bases, with 17 bases of the junction left unmatched. Looked up from germline, CDR1 is MNHNY and CDR2 is SVGAGI (reference sequence). There are 19 residues in the CDR3. CDR3 sequence reads: CASSNPTLAGGDNTGELFF. In DNA, the CDR3 is TGTGCCAGCAGTAACCCCACCTTAGCGGGCGGTGATAACACCGGGGAGCTGTTTTTT.

This clonotype was observed a few times. The rearrangement joins TRBV6-1 to TRBJ1-5; no clear D. CDR1 and CDR2 from the germline V gene are MNHNS and SASEGT. This CDR3 has 15 residues. Trimming took off 7 bases at V and 2 bases at J, with 15 bases between the two ends. The CDR3 coding sequence is TGTGCCAGCACCCTCATGGGCGCGGGCAATCAGCCCCAGCATTTT. The encoded protein is CASTLMGAGNQPQHF.

This clonotype was seen a few times. The CDR3 loop reads CASSLYGDNYEQYF. For the CDR3, the DNA is TGTGCCAGCAGCTTATATGGGGACAACTACGAGCAGTACTTC. This sequence joins TRBV5-6 and TRBJ2-7, with D maybe TRBD1 (6 bases). The CDR3 loop spans 14 amino acids. Germline V CDR1 and CDR2: SGHDT, YYEEEE. Trimming pared 2 bases from V and 3 bases from J, leaving 12 bases between.

The chain carries TRBV4-3 and TRBJ1-1, with a tentative D call TRBD1 (5 bases). Germline lookup yields CDR1 LGHNA and CDR2 YSLEER. Trimming removed 0 bases at V and 1 base at J, with 9 bases between. The CDR3 runs 15 residues. CDR3 protein: CASSQEGHWNTEAFF. CDR3 DNA sequence: TGCGCCAGCAGCCAAGAAGGACATTGGAACACTGAAGCTTTCTTT.

The chain couples TRBV12-3 or TRBV12-4 to TRBJ2-3; TRBD2 matches at 8 bases. This CDR3 contains 19 residues. V was pared by 3 bases and J by 0 bases, with 14 bases of the junction left unmatched. The CDR3: CASSFDRTGGLNSTDTQYF. DNA for the CDR3: TGTGCCAGCAGTTTTGACCGAACGGGGGGGCTTAATAGCACAGATACGCAGTATTTT.